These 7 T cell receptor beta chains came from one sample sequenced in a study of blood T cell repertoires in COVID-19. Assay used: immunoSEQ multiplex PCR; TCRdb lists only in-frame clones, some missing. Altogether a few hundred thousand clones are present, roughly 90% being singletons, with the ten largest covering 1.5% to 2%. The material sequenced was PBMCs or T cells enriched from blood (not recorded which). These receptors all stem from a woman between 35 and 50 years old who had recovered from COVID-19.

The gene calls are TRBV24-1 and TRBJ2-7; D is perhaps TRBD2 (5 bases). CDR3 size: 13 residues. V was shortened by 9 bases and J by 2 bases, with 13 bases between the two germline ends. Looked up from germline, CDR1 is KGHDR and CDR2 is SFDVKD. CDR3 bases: TGTGCCACCCCAACCAGCGGTGCCTACGAGCAGTACTTC. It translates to CATPTSGAYEQYF.

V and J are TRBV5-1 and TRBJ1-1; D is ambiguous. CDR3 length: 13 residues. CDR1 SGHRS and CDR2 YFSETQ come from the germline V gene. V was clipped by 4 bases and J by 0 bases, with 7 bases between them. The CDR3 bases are TGCGCCAGCAGCACATACATGAACACTGAAGCTTTCTTT. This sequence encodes CASSTYMNTEAFF.

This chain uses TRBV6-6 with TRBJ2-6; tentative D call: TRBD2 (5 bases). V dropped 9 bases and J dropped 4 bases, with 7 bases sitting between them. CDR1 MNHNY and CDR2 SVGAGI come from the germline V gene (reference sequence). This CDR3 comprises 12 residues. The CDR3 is CARTTGANVLTF. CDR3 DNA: TGTGCCAGGACTACGGGGGCCAACGTCCTGACTTTC.

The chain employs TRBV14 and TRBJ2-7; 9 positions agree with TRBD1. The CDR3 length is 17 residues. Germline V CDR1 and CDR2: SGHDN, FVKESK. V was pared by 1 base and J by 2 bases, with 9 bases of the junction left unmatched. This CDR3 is CASSQGERQGVAYEQYF. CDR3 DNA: TGTGCCAGCAGCCAAGGGGAAAGACAGGGGGTAGCCTACGAGCAGTACTTC.

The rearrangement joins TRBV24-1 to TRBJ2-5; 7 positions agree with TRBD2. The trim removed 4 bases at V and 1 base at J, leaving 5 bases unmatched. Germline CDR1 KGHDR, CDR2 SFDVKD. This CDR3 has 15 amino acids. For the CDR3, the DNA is TGTGCCACCAGTGACCTCAGGGAGGGCCAAGAGACCCAGTACTTC. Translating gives CATSDLREGQETQYF.

CDR3 region: CATSDGSADSHQPQHF. The CDR3 DNA sequence: TGTGCCACCAGTGATGGATCTGCAGACAGTCATCAGCCCCAGCATTTT. The rearrangement uses TRBV24-1 and TRBJ1-5; the D gene is possibly TRBD1 (5 bases). Deletions cut 3 bases from V and 5 bases from J, with 16 bases between. This CDR3 region has 16 residues. CDR1 and CDR2 (germline): KGHDR, SFDVKD.

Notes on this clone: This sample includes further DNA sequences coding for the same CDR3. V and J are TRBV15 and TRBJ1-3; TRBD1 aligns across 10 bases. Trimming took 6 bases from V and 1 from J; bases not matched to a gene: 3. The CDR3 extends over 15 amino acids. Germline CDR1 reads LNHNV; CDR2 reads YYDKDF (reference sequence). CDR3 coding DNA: TGTGCCACCAGAAGGGACAGGGGTTCTGGAAACACCATATATTTT. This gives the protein CATRRDRGSGNTIYF.